There are a few counts of the clone carrying this T cell receptor beta chain. Its specificity is not known. The CDR3 runs to 14 residues. From germline, CDR1 is WNHNN and CDR2 SYGVQD (reference sequence). V dropped 1 base and J dropped 0 bases, with 6 bases sitting between them. Sequenced by immunoSEQ multiplex PCR; TCRdb stores in-frame clones only, minus some. The profile shows under 150,000 clones, roughly 91% of them singletons. The sample belongs to a study of graft-versus-host responses after intestinal transplantation. Study-wide context: Each recipient received anti-thymocyte globulin induction, then tacrolimus and steroids for approximately three years.

Overall study results and limits: Early post-transplant HvG declines showed an association with peak circulating GvH clone levels.

This chain uses TRBV10-1 with TRBJ1-2; D gene unclear. The TCR comes from a human donor who received an intestinal transplant. This material consisted of unstimulated CD4+ T cells sorted from spleen or lymph node cells, taken before intestinal transplant. CDR3 sequence: CASSELLANYGYTF. CDR3 nucleotides: TGCGCCAGCAGTGAGTTATTGGCTAACTATGGCTACACCTTC.